This T cell receptor (beta chain) was sequenced in a study of metastatic and nonmetastatic thyroid tumors. Overall study context: Thyroid patients, malignant and benign, had repertoires compared across blood and tumor or nodule tissue.

Regarding the study as a whole: Across blood and tumor, TCR beta diversity in malignant thyroid tumors was reportedly significantly higher than in benign nodules.

A remark on this clone: Its matching antigen is unknown.

In the original workflow: It was from CDR3 differences across clinicopathological groups that a distant-metastasis classifier for papillary thyroid cancer was built. With MiXCR, TCRdb called clones anew from the PCR reads. TCRdb, rather than the study authors, made the V and J calls. The repertoire holds 15,000 to 18,000 clones, with approximately 23% as singletons. Ahead of thyroid surgery, no patient had received treatment of any kind. CDR1 is LGHNA, CDR2 YSLEER, per germline. The length of the CDR3 is 16 residues. The ends lost 4 bases at V and 1 base at J; junction bases unmatched: 8. Sequences were obtained from tumor tissue. The sequence was obtained from a female donor with papillary thyroid cancer or a benign thyroid nodule (not recorded which). Some clones in this sample may be carry-over from other donors' samples. The chain is built from TRBV4-3 and TRBJ2-7; 9 bases align to TRBD2. The CDR3 nucleotides read TGCGCCAGCAGCCCCTGGGCTAGCGGGAAATCCTACGAGCAGTACTTC. It yields the protein CASSPWASGKSYEQYF.